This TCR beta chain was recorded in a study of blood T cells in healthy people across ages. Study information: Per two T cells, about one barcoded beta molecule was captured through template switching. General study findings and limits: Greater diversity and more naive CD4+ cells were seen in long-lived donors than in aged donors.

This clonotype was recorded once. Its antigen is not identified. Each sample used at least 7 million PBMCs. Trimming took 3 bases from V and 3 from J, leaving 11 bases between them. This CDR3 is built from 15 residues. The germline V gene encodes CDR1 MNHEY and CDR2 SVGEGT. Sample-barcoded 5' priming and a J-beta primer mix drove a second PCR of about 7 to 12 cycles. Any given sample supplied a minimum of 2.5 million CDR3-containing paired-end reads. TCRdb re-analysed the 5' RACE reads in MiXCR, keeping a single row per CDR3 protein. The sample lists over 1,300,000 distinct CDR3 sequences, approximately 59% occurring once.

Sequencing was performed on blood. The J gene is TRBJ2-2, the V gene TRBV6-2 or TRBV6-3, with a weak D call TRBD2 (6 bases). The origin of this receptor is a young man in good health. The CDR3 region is CASSYRLAYTGELFF. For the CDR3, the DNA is TGTGCCAGCAGTTATCGGCTAGCGTACACCGGGGAGCTGTTTTTT.